The 22 T cell receptor beta chains given below trace back to one sample, sequenced in a study of blood T cell repertoires in COVID-19. Data came from immunoSEQ multiplex PCR; TCRdb stores just in-frame clones and leaves some out. The sample has tens of thousands of clones, 70% to 80% seen once; the top ten hold roughly 32%. The material sequenced was peripheral blood. These receptors were collected from a human donor in a cohort sampled during active COVID-19.

The chain employs TRBV11-2 and TRBJ2-3, with a possible D match to TRBD2 (6 bases). The CDR3 consists of 16 residues. The germline gives CDR1 SGHAT, CDR2 FQNNGV. Deletions cut 0 bases from V and 2 bases from J, with 12 bases between. DNA for the CDR3: TGTGCCAGCAGCTTAGAACTAGCCAGTTTCACAGATACGCAGTATTTT. Translation: CASSLELASFTDTQYF. Drawing the rest from reference TRBV11-2 and TRBJ2-3, the complete variable domain is EAGVAQSPRYKIIEKRQSVAFWCNPISGHATLYWYQQILGQGPKLLIQFQNNGVVDDSQLPKDRFSAERLKGVDSTLKIQPAKLEDSAVYLCASSLELASFTDTQYFGPGTRLTVL.

The J gene is TRBJ1-2, the V gene TRBV30; D uncertain. The CDR3 runs 11 residues. Germline CDR1 reads GTSNPN; CDR2 reads SVGIG (reference sequence). Trimming removed 0 bases at V and 8 bases at J, with 7 bases between. CDR3: CAWSVEGGYTF. Written as DNA, the CDR3 is TGTGCCTGGAGTGTGGAGGGCGGCTACACCTTC. Looking up the rest from reference TRBV30 and TRBJ1-2 gives the full variable domain: SQTIHQWPATLVQPVGSPLSLECTVEGTSNPNLYWYRQAAGRGLQLLFYSVGIGQISSEVPQNLSASRPQDRQFILSSKKLLLSDSGFYLCAWSVEGGYTFGSGTRLTVV.

The V call is TRBV7-8, the J call TRBJ1-6; 8 nucleotides match TRBD1. This CDR3 has 20 residues. CDR1 and CDR2 (germline): SGHVS, FQNEAQ. The junction had 14 bases not matched to a gene; V was cut back by 4 bases and J by 0 bases. The CDR3 sequence is CASSSQNDDRGSSYNSPLHF. In nucleotides, the CDR3 is TGTGCCAGCAGCTCGCAGAACGACGACAGGGGAAGCTCCTATAATTCACCCCTCCACTTT.

On this clone: Germline and junction disagree at one end, which may indicate a read error. The CDR3 spells CASSGGSSNNEQFF. CDR3 DNA sequence: TGTGCCAGCAGTGGTGGGAGCTCCAACAATGAGCAGTTCTTC. The chain carries TRBV2 and TRBJ2-1, with D maybe TRBD2 (5 bases). CDR1 is SNHLY and CDR2 is FYNNEI in the germline V gene. The CDR3 extends over 14 amino acids.

The J gene is TRBJ2-7, the V gene TRBV18, with a weak D call TRBD2 (5 bases). This CDR3 region has 14 residues. Per the germline V gene, CDR1 is KGHSH and CDR2 is LQKENI. The V and J ends lost 0 bases and 7 bases respectively, with 13 bases between them. CDR3 bases: TGTGCCAGCTCACCACCGAGGGAATTGTTTGAGCAGTACTTC. As protein: CASSPPRELFEQYF. The complete variable domain, with remaining parts taken from reference TRBV18 and TRBJ2-7, reads NAGVMQNPRHLVRRRGQEARLRCSPMKGHSHVYWYRQLPEEGLKFMVYLQKENIIDESGMPKERFSAEFPKEGPSILRIQQVVRGDSAAYFCASSPPRELFEQYFGPGTRLTVT.

The V gene is TRBV28, the J gene TRBJ1-1, with D possibly matching TRBD1 (5 bases). Trimming shortened V by 5 bases and J by 0 bases, and 10 bases separated the two germline ends. The CDR3 loop spans 14 amino acids. Looked up from germline, CDR1 is MDHEN and CDR2 is SYDVKM. The CDR3 bases are TGTGCCAGCAGTGAGACAGCACTGAACACTGAAGCTTTCTTT. The encoded protein is CASSETALNTEAFF. Complete variable domain (other parts from reference TRBV28 and TRBJ1-1): DVKVTQSSRYLVKRTGEKVFLECVQDMDHENMFWYRQDPGLGLRLIYFSYDVKMKEKGDIPEGYSVSREKKERFSLILESASTNQTSMYLCASSETALNTEAFFGQGTRLTVV.

This clone came up a few times. The rearrangement uses TRBV7-8 and TRBJ2-7, with 7 bases lining up with TRBD1. The V gene end was trimmed by 4 bases and the J gene end by 6 bases; junction bases not matched to a gene: 3. Germline CDR1 and CDR2: SGHVS and FQNEAQ. The CDR3 totals 12 residues. The CDR3 loop reads CASSSTGVEQYF. In DNA form, the CDR3 reads TGTGCCAGCAGCTCTACAGGGGTCGAGCAGTACTTC. Complete variable domain (other parts from reference TRBV7-8 and TRBJ2-7): GAGVSQSPRYKVAKRGQDVALRCDPISGHVSLFWYQQALGQGPEFLTYFQNEAQLDKSGLPSDRFFAERPEGSVSTLKIQRTQQEDSAVYLCASSSTGVEQYFGPGTRLTVT.

In DNA form, the CDR3 reads TGTGCCAGCGGGGAGTTGGATACGCAGTATTTT. Protein: CASGELDTQYF. The V call is TRBV2, the J call TRBJ2-3; D possibly corresponds to TRBD2 (5 bases). There are 11 residues in the CDR3. The germline CDR1 and CDR2 sequences are SNHLY and FYNNEI. V was trimmed by 8 bases and J by 6 bases, leaving 9 bases between them.

The V and J genes are TRBV15 and TRBJ2-1, with 10 bases lining up with TRBD2. The germline V gene has CDR1 LNHNV and CDR2 YYDKDF (reference sequence). CDR3 length equals 17 residues. The V segment lost 4 bases and the J segment 1 base; nucleotides outside the gene matches: 7. The CDR3 region has the DNA TGTGCCACCAGCACCGTAGCGGGAGGAATTTCCTACAATGAGCAGTTCTTC. This translates into CATSTVAGGISYNEQFF.

The chain is built from TRBV20-1 and TRBJ1-1, with unresolved D. The V gene's germline CDR1 is DFQATT and CDR2 SNEGSKA (reference sequence). Trimming took 4 bases from V and 1 from J, leaving 4 bases between them. The CDR3 totals 11 residues. The CDR3 here is CSANRNTEAFF. Written as DNA, the CDR3 is TGCAGTGCTAACAGGAACACTGAAGCTTTCTTT.

The J gene is TRBJ1-2, the V gene TRBV5-1, with 9 bases identical to TRBD1. The CDR3 covers 14 residues. CDR1 is SGHRS and CDR2 is YFSETQ in the germline V gene. V lost 4 bases, J lost 2 bases, and 3 bases stayed unmatched. The CDR3 sequence is CASSPTGGNYGYTF. As DNA, the CDR3 is TGCGCCAGCAGCCCGACAGGGGGAAACTATGGCTACACCTTC.

The V gene is TRBV6-5, the J gene TRBJ1-2; 7 bases agree with TRBD1. This CDR3 region has 13 residues. Germline values: CDR1 MNHEY, CDR2 SVGAGI. With V trimmed by 7 bases and J by 4 bases, 6 bases remained unmatched. CDR3 in amino acids: CASTDRQGYGYTF. The CDR3 coding sequence is TGTGCCAGCACGGACAGACAGGGCTATGGCTACACCTTC.

The chain links TRBV7-2 to TRBJ2-1; TRBD1 agrees at 8 bases. V lost 5 bases to trimming and J lost 3 bases; unmatched junction nucleotides: 6. This CDR3 is built from 15 residues. Germline loops: CDR1 SGHTA, CDR2 FQGNSA. The CDR3 DNA reads TGTGCCAGCAGCCCACAGGGGGGAGTCTACAATGAGCAGTTCTTC. Its translation: CASSPQGGVYNEQFF.

The rearrangement links TRBV19 to TRBJ2-5; possible D gene TRBD1, 6 bases. The CDR3 loop spans 15 amino acids. The V end was cut by 6 bases, the J end by 7 bases, with 21 bases between. Germline CDR1 LNHDA, CDR2 SQIVND (reference sequence). As DNA, the CDR3 is TGTGCCAGTAGCCTGGACGTCGGGACCAGGGGGACCCAGTACTTC. Translating gives CASSLDVGTRGTQYF.

The gene calls are TRBV30 and TRBJ1-2; D gene uncertain. The germline V gene encodes CDR1 GTSNPN and CDR2 SVGIG (reference sequence). The CDR3 runs 12 residues. The V end lost 3 bases, the J end lost 8 bases, and 13 bases lay between the germline ends. CDR3 DNA: TGTGCCTGGAGGAGGGCAGATGGGGGCTACACCTTC. Translation gives CAWRRADGGYTF.

This rearrangement joins TRBV6-1 to TRBJ2-1; 8 nucleotides agree with TRBD1. Per germline, CDR1 MNHNS and CDR2 SASEGT. CDR3 size: 15 residues. J lost 15 bases, V lost 2 bases, and 15 bases had no gene match. The CDR3 reads CASSESDGQGTSLFF. CDR3 bases: TGTGCCAGCAGTGAATCGGACGGACAGGGCACGAGTTTGTTCTTC.

The chain recombines TRBV30 with TRBJ2-3, with D possibly TRBD2 on 6 matching bases. V lost 3 bases and J 2 bases, leaving 9 bases between the germline ends. This CDR3 contains 13 residues. Per the germline V gene, CDR1 is GTSNPN and CDR2 is SVGIG (reference sequence). CDR3 residues: CAWSGLSTDTQYF. For the CDR3, the DNA is TGTGCCTGGAGCGGACTATCCACAGATACGCAGTATTTT.

The gene calls are TRBV18 and TRBJ1-1, with D unclear. V was shortened by 3 bases and J by 0 bases, with 5 bases between the two germline ends. This CDR3 contains 13 residues. CDR1 KGHSH and CDR2 LQKENI come from the germline V gene. Here the CDR3 reads CASSPELNTEAFF. In DNA form, the CDR3 reads TGTGCCAGCTCACCTGAGCTGAACACTGAAGCTTTCTTT.

The V gene is TRBV7-9, the J gene TRBJ2-1; the D gene is possibly TRBD1 (5 bases). The V end was cut by 2 bases, the J end by 10 bases, with 6 bases between. The CDR3 runs to 11 residues. Germline values: CDR1 SEHNR, CDR2 FQNEAQ (reference sequence). The CDR3, as DNA: TGTGCCAGCAGCTTAAACAGGGAGCAGTTCTTC. This gives the protein CASSLNREQFF. The complete variable domain, with remaining parts taken from reference TRBV7-9 and TRBJ2-1, reads DTGVSQNPRHKITKRGQNVTFRCDPISEHNRLYWYRQTLGQGPEFLTYFQNEAQLEKSRLLSDRFSAERPKGSFSTLEIQRTEQGDSAMYLCASSLNREQFFGPGTRLTVL.

The J gene is TRBJ2-4, the V gene TRBV7-2; 10 bases map to TRBD1. The CDR3 runs to 15 residues. V shed 5 bases and J 7 bases; nucleotides not matched to a gene: 8. Germline CDR1 SGHTA, CDR2 FQGNSA. CDR3 loop: CASSPTAGQGNIQYF. CDR3 DNA: TGTGCCAGCAGCCCAACCGCGGGACAGGGGAACATTCAGTACTTC. Based on the CDR3 plus reference TRBV7-2 and TRBJ2-4, the full variable domain is GAGVSQSPSNKVTEKGKDVELRCDPISGHTALYWYRQSLGQGLEFLIYFQGNSAPDKSGLPSDRFSAERTGGSVSTLTIQRTQQEDSAVYLCASSPTAGQGNIQYFGAGTRLSVL.

The J gene is TRBJ2-7, the V gene TRBV10-3; TRBD2 agrees at 7 bases. Losses at the gene ends were 0 bases for V and 2 bases for J; bases not matched to a gene: 13. Germline CDR1 reads ENHRY; CDR2 reads SYGVKD. This CDR3 is 18 amino acids long. The CDR3: CAISESKSSGGVAYEQYF. The CDR3 nucleotides are TGTGCCATCAGTGAGTCGAAATCTAGCGGAGGAGTGGCCTACGAGCAGTACTTC.

This chain links TRBV19 with TRBJ1-2; a weak D match, TRBD1 (6 bases). Germline V gene data show CDR1 as LNHDA and CDR2 as SQIVND (reference sequence). The CDR3 spans 15 residues. With 7 bases removed from V and 0 bases from J, the gap between germline ends came to 15 bases. CDR3 DNA: TGTGCCAGTAAGGGGGGGCGGAGATCTAACTATGGCTACACCTTC. Translated, it gives CASKGGRRSNYGYTF.